One sample yielded the 18 T cell receptor beta chains listed below, sequenced in a study of graft-versus-host responses after intestinal transplantation. TCRdb's copy holds only in-frame clones and misses some; the assay was immunoSEQ multiplex PCR. The repertoire holds around 17,000 clones, with 80% to 90% as singletons. The source was PBMCs, collected 110 days after intestinal transplant. The origin of the receptors is a human patient who received an intestinal transplant, so some T cells may come from the graft donor.

With respect to this clone: Within the sample, other DNA sequences also encode this same CDR3. The chain joins TRBV7-2 to TRBJ2-1; D ambiguous. Trimming took off 1 base at V and 0 bases at J, with 13 bases between the two ends. From germline, CDR1 is SGHTA and CDR2 FQGNSA. The CDR3 is 17 residues long. The CDR3 DNA sequence: TGTGCCAGCAGCTTAGATGTGTCTACTCCCTCCTACAATGAGCAGTTCTTC. It yields the protein CASSLDVSTPSYNEQFF.

This chain joins TRBV19 and TRBJ2-3; D remains unclear. V lost 6 bases to trimming and J lost 0 bases, with 10 bases between them. Germline V gene lookup returns CDR1 LNHDA and CDR2 SQIVND (reference sequence). The CDR3 runs to 14 residues. CDR3 sequence: CASRVQPSTDTQYF. Here the CDR3 DNA reads TGTGCCAGTAGGGTACAGCCTAGCACAGATACGCAGTATTTT.

Written as DNA, the CDR3 is TGCGCCAGCAGCTCGAGGACTAGCGGGAGCCACAATGAGCAGTTCTTC. It encodes CASSSRTSGSHNEQFF. This sequence joins TRBV5-1 and TRBJ2-1; 13 positions agree with TRBD2. V lost 3 bases and J lost 5; bases outside the gene matches: 5. The CDR3 totals 16 residues. Germline V gene lookup returns CDR1 SGHRS and CDR2 YFSETQ.

This clone was recorded only once. The chain employs TRBV4-1 and TRBJ1-1; no reliable D call. Germline CDR1 reads MGHRA; CDR2 reads YSYEKL. This CDR3 has 11 amino acids. V was trimmed by 0 bases and J by 4 bases, leaving 0 bases between them. CDR3 sequence: CASSQDTEAFF. In nucleotides, the CDR3 is TGCGCCAGCAGCCAAGACACTGAAGCTTTCTTT.

V and J are TRBV6-5 and TRBJ2-7; D is unresolved. V was trimmed by 6 bases and J by 2 bases, leaving 8 bases between them. This CDR3 region has 12 residues. From germline, CDR1 is MNHEY and CDR2 SVGAGI. The DNA for the CDR3 is TGTGCCAGCAGATCCGGCCCCTACGAGCAGTACTTC. This encodes CASRSGPYEQYF.

The chain couples TRBV28 to TRBJ1-5; D gene uncertain. V was trimmed by 7 bases and J by 0 bases, leaving 4 bases between them. Germline-derived CDR1 and CDR2 are MDHEN and SYDVKM. The CDR3 has 12 residues. The CDR3 DNA reads as TGTGCCAGCACAGATAGCAATCAGCCCCAGCATTTT. Translated, it gives CASTDSNQPQHF.

This clone was seen more than once but under ten times. The V call is TRBV5-1, the J call TRBJ2-7; 7 nucleotides line up with TRBD2. This CDR3 region has 14 residues. Trimming took 0 bases from V and 0 from J; bases not matched to a gene: 0. Germline V gives CDR1 SGHRS, CDR2 YFSETQ. As DNA, the CDR3 is TGCGCCAGCAGCTTGGGCGGGAGCTCCTACGAGCAGTACTTC. This sequence encodes CASSLGGSSYEQYF.

The CDR3 reads CASSLGPANEKLFF. The CDR3 DNA follows: TGTGCCAGCAGCTTGGGGCCAGCTAATGAAAAACTGTTTTTT. V and J are TRBV5-6 and TRBJ1-4; D uncertain. The V gene's germline CDR1 is SGHDT and CDR2 YYEEEE. The CDR3 extends over 14 amino acids. V was pared by 0 bases and J by 3 bases, with 6 bases between.

This clone was recorded once. The chain is built from TRBV28 and TRBJ2-1; TRBD1 aligns across 8 bases. The CDR3 sequence is 20 residues long. V shed 6 bases, J shed 3 bases, and the junction held 22 bases outside the gene matches. Looked up from germline, CDR1 is MDHEN and CDR2 is SYDVKM. The CDR3, as DNA: TGTGCCAGCAGACCCTTCTTCGGACAGGGTTTTAATCGTGGCTACAATGAGCAGTTCTTC. Its protein is CASRPFFGQGFNRGYNEQFF.

This clone has only one observation. This sequence joins TRBV30 and TRBJ2-3; possibly TRBD1 for D (6 bases). The CDR3 spans 17 residues. Trimming took 2 bases from V and 0 from J, leaving 18 bases between them. Germline V gene data show CDR1 as GTSNPN and CDR2 as SVGIG (reference sequence). CDR3 amino acids: CAWSPFGTPFSTDTQYF. In DNA form, the CDR3 reads TGTGCCTGGAGTCCGTTCGGGACACCTTTTAGCACAGATACGCAGTATTTT.

This clone appeared once. The V call is TRBV6-5, the J call TRBJ2-7, with 10 nucleotides matching TRBD2. The V and J ends lost 2 bases and 7 bases, in that order; junction bases with no gene match: 11. CDR1 and CDR2 (germline): MNHEY, SVGAGI. This CDR3 comprises 16 residues. The DNA for the CDR3 is TGTGCCAGCAGTTACCCCGGTGGTAGCGGGAGGAGGGAGCAGTACTTC. Translating gives CASSYPGGSGRREQYF.

This clone has more than one count but fewer than ten. Additional DNA sequences in this sample encode the identical CDR3. The rearrangement joins TRBV9 to TRBJ2-2; D is undetermined. Germline CDR1 SGDLS, CDR2 YYNGEE. CDR3 length equals 13 residues. V gave up 0 bases and J gave up 6 bases, with 6 bases separating them. DNA of the CDR3: TGTGCCAGCAGCGTAGTAGGGTCCGGGGAGCTGTTTTTT. It specifies CASSVVGSGELFF.

V gene TRBV9 combines with J gene TRBJ1-1; 10 nucleotides line up with TRBD1. From germline, CDR1 is SGDLS and CDR2 YYNGEE. The CDR3 loop spans 17 amino acids. The V segment lost 0 bases and the J segment 1 base; nucleotides outside the gene matches: 6. CDR3 loop: CASSVAPGQGPNTEAFF. The CDR3 region has the DNA TGTGCCAGCAGCGTAGCCCCGGGACAGGGGCCGAACACTGAAGCTTTCTTT.

The CDR3 region has the DNA TGCGCCAGCAGCCAAGATGGGAGGCAGGGGGCGAACACCGGGGAGCTGTTTTTT. It codes for CASSQDGRQGANTGELFF. This chain links TRBV4-1 with TRBJ2-2; D possibly corresponds to TRBD1 (7 bases). The CDR3 is 18 residues long. In germline, CDR1 is MGHRA, CDR2 YSYEKL. V lost 0 bases to trimming and J lost 0 bases, with 14 bases between them.

This clone is a singleton in its sample. In DNA form, the CDR3 reads TGTGCTAGCGCCGGGACAGGGGGCTATCATGGCTACACCTTC. Protein: CASAGTGGYHGYTF. The rearrangement links TRBV12-5 to TRBJ1-2; 12 positions agree with TRBD1. The CDR3 covers 14 residues. After removal of 9 bases from V and 6 bases from J, the junction contained 8 bases not matched to a gene. Per the germline V gene, CDR1 is LGHNT and CDR2 is FRNRAP.

This sequence joins TRBV5-1 and TRBJ2-3; D possibly corresponds to TRBD1 (6 bases). V lost 5 bases, J lost 0 bases, and 16 bases lay in between. The CDR3 has 16 residues. CDR1 is SGHRS and CDR2 is YFSETQ in the germline V gene. CDR3 nucleotide sequence: TGCGCCAGCAGAACAGGGTCGTCACTTAGCACAGATACGCAGTATTTT. Residues: CASRTGSSLSTDTQYF.

This clone has more than one count but fewer than ten. The chain joins TRBV28 to TRBJ1-2, with 7 bases fitting TRBD1. The V and J ends lost 6 bases and 4 bases, in that order; junction bases with no gene match: 11. Germline CDR1 MDHEN, CDR2 SYDVKM. This CDR3 contains 15 residues. CDR3 amino acids: CASSTQPGQTYGYTF. The CDR3 region has the DNA TGTGCCAGCAGCACCCAGCCGGGACAGACCTATGGCTACACCTTC.

This clone was seen only once. V and J are TRBV5-4 and TRBJ2-2; TRBD2 aligns across 14 bases. The junction had 7 bases not matched to a gene; V was cut back by 5 bases and J by 4 bases. The CDR3 has 17 residues. CDR1 is SGHNT, CDR2 YYREEE, per germline (reference sequence). The DNA of the CDR3 is TGTGCCAGCAGGGCCGGGACTAGCGGGAGTAGCACCGGGGAGCTGTTTTTT. Protein product: CASRAGTSGSSTGELFF.